These 32 T cell receptor beta chains were all obtained from the same sample, sequenced in a study of blood T cells in healthy people across ages. A sample-barcoded 5' primer and a J-beta primer mix were used in a second PCR of roughly 6 to 11 cycles. Each CDR3 protein gets one entry after TCRdb re-called the 5' RACE reads with MiXCR. Seen here are some 1.4 million distinct CDR3 sequences, around 42% observed once, and the top ten hold 6.5% to 10%. The sequenced sample was blood. The receptors originated from a woman between 18 and 29 years old in good health.

This clonotype turned up a few times. The J gene is TRBJ1-2, the V gene TRBV5-1; D unresolved. This CDR3 is 15 amino acids long. The V end lost 1 base, the J end lost 6 bases, and 16 bases lay between the germline ends. Germline lookup yields CDR1 SGHRS and CDR2 YFSETQ. The CDR3 bases are TGCGCCAGCAGCTTGTACCCAGACGGACTCAATGGCTACACCTTC. Its translation: CASSLYPDGLNGYTF.

J is TRBJ1-5 and V is TRBV2; 7 bases align to TRBD1. This CDR3 spans 15 amino acids. Germline V gives CDR1 SNHLY, CDR2 FYNNEI. Trimming cost V 7 bases and J 3 bases; bases outside gene matches: 9. This CDR3 is CASNIGQASNQPQHF. CDR3 DNA: TGTGCCAGCAACATAGGACAGGCCTCCAATCAGCCCCAGCATTTT.

This clonotype was counted between two and nine times. This chain joins TRBV2 and TRBJ2-7, with TRBD2 identical over 8 bases. Germline V gives CDR1 SNHLY, CDR2 FYNNEI. The CDR3 has 14 residues. J was trimmed by 5 bases and V by 6 bases; bases with no gene match: 9. For the CDR3, the DNA is TGTGCCAGCAGCGCCACGGGAGGGCCCCACGAGCAGTACTTC. Encoded protein: CASSATGGPHEQYF. The complete variable domain, with remaining parts taken from reference TRBV2 and TRBJ2-7, reads EPEVTQTPSHQVTQMGQEVILRCVPISNHLYFYWYRQILGQKVEFLVSFYNNEISEKSEIFDDQFSVERPDGSNFTLKIRSTKLEDSAMYFCASSATGGPHEQYFGPGTRLTVT.

This rearrangement joins TRBV30 to TRBJ2-5; D gene ambiguous. The CDR3 sequence is 12 residues long. V lost 0 bases, J lost 11 bases, and 13 bases lay in between. From germline, CDR1 is GTSNPN and CDR2 SVGIG (reference sequence). This CDR3 is CAWSVPTREQYF. The CDR3, as DNA: TGTGCCTGGAGTGTACCGACAAGAGAGCAGTACTTC.

This chain connects TRBV20-1 to TRBJ2-7; D is perhaps TRBD1 or TRBD2 (5 bases each). The germline V gene encodes CDR1 DFQATT and CDR2 SNEGSKA (reference sequence). The CDR3 length is 13 residues. The germline V and J ends were trimmed by 1 base and 3 bases, with 10 bases remaining between them. The CDR3 sequence: CSARAGPRYEQYF. The CDR3 DNA follows: TGCAGTGCTAGAGCGGGACCCCGCTACGAGCAGTACTTC.

This clonotype was counted a single time. This sequence joins TRBV5-1 and TRBJ1-3; D remains unclear. This CDR3 is 17 amino acids long. Germline V gene lookup returns CDR1 SGHRS and CDR2 YFSETQ. V lost 2 bases and J 0 bases, leaving 15 bases between the germline ends. The CDR3 region is CASSFELGPSSGNTIYF. The CDR3 DNA reads as TGCGCCAGCAGCTTTGAACTAGGACCGAGCTCTGGAAACACCATATATTTT.

V is TRBV20-1 and J is TRBJ2-1; TRBD2 aligns across 7 bases. Germline CDR1 is DFQATT and CDR2 is SNEGSKA (reference sequence). The ends lost 1 base at V and 6 bases at J; junction bases unmatched: 6. The CDR3 covers 14 residues. Here the CDR3 DNA reads TGCAGTGCTAGAGGGAGCGGGACGGGCAATGAGCAGTTCTTC. Protein sequence: CSARGSGTGNEQFF.

The rearrangement uses TRBV10-3 and TRBJ2-5, with a weak D call TRBD1 (6 bases). The germline V gene has CDR1 ENHRY and CDR2 SYGVKD. V was cut by 2 bases and J by 13 bases, with 17 bases left in between. CDR3 size: 13 residues. Here the CDR3 reads CAISERGFYELYF. As DNA, the CDR3 is TGTGCCATCAGTGAGAGGGGGTTCTACGAGCTGTACTTC.

This clonotype was observed a handful of times. CDR3 loop: CASSQKSTDTQYF. The CDR3 DNA is TGTGCCAGCAGCCAGAAGAGCACAGATACGCAGTATTTT. The genes are TRBV7-6 and TRBJ2-3; no reliable D call. Per the germline V gene, CDR1 is SGHVS and CDR2 is FNYEAQ. This CDR3 is 13 amino acids long. The germline V and J ends were trimmed by 5 bases and 0 bases, with 6 bases remaining between them.

The chain is built from TRBV4-1 and TRBJ2-1; TRBD2 aligns across 14 bases. The CDR3 consists of 18 residues. Looked up from germline, CDR1 is MGHRA and CDR2 is YSYEKL. The ends lost 3 bases at V and 9 bases at J; junction bases unmatched: 13. DNA of the CDR3: TGCGCCAGCAGCCATTCAAGAGGGACTAGCGGGAGAGGACTTGAGCAGTTCTTC. This encodes CASSHSRGTSGRGLEQFF.

This chain uses TRBV5-1 with TRBJ2-1, with a weak D call TRBD2 (6 bases). This CDR3 has 14 amino acids. With 5 bases removed from V and 8 bases from J, the gap between germline ends came to 17 bases. Per the germline V gene, CDR1 is SGHRS and CDR2 is YFSETQ. The CDR3 DNA is TGCGCCAGCAGTACTAGCCAGCTTTGGGATGAGCAGTTCTTC. It specifies CASSTSQLWDEQFF.

The rearrangement uses TRBV20-1 and TRBJ2-3; no reliable D call. From germline, CDR1 is DFQATT and CDR2 SNEGSKA (reference sequence). This CDR3 comprises 13 residues. V was pared by 6 bases and J by 2 bases, with 12 bases between. The CDR3 is CSAQTAPTDTQYF. Written as DNA, the CDR3 is TGCAGTGCCCAGACGGCCCCCACAGATACGCAGTATTTT.

This clonotype was seen a single time. The conserved final phenylalanine or tryptophan is absent from the CDR3, which likely points to a read error. The chain carries TRBV10-3 and TRBJ1-2; D unclear. The V gene's germline CDR1 is ENHRY and CDR2 SYGVKD. The V end was cut by 5 bases, the J end by 1 base, with 8 bases between. There are 13 residues in the CDR3. The CDR3 DNA reads as TGTGCCATCAGTCAGGACGGTAACTATGGCTACACCTGC. Translated: CAISQDGNYGYTC.

This clonotype was seen a handful of times. The V call is TRBV12-3 or TRBV12-4, the J call TRBJ2-7; 9 positions match TRBD2. Losses at the gene ends were 6 bases for V and 5 bases for J; bases not matched to a gene: 5. There are 13 residues in the CDR3. This chain's CDR3 is CASSGLAPNEQYF. The CDR3 DNA reads TGTGCCAGCAGCGGACTAGCGCCAAACGAGCAGTACTTC.

For this clonotype: An end of the junction differs from the germline gene, which may be a read error. This chain connects TRBV9 to TRBJ2-3; D gene unclear. The CDR3 sequence is 14 residues long. The germline CDR1 and CDR2 sequences are SGDLS and YYNGEE. CDR3 protein: CASGVQKGTDTQYF. In DNA, the CDR3 is TGTGCCAGCGGCGTACAAAAAGGGACAGATACGCAGTATTTT.

To note about this clonotype: A clone one base away is much larger, so this may be a read error. The J gene is TRBJ2-4, the V gene TRBV4-1; the D gene is possibly TRBD2 (6 bases). Gene TRBJ2-5 matches the end of the DNA better, so the J call may be wrong. CDR1 and CDR2 from the germline V gene are MGHRA and YSYEKL. The CDR3 contains 15 residues. CDR3 sequence: CASSQVGLIQGTQYF. The CDR3 nucleotides are TGCGCCAGCAGCCAAGTGGGACTGATCCAAGGGACCCAGTACTTC.

This rearrangement joins TRBV20-1 to TRBJ2-7; 11 bases match TRBD2. The germline V gene has CDR1 DFQATT and CDR2 SNEGSKA (reference sequence). V shed 1 base, J shed 2 bases, and the junction held 7 bases outside the gene matches. CDR3 length equals 16 residues. The CDR3 sequence is CSARGAGLAVTYEQYF. The CDR3 nucleotides are TGCAGTGCTAGAGGGGCGGGACTAGCGGTAACCTACGAGCAGTACTTC.

V usage is TRBV3-1 and J usage is TRBJ2-7; 15 bases map to TRBD2. V dropped 0 bases and J dropped 7; count of bases not matched to a gene: 13. In germline, CDR1 is LGHDT, CDR2 YNNKEL (reference sequence). CDR3 size: 19 residues. The CDR3 protein is CASSQEAPGLAGGYNEQYF. The CDR3 nucleotides read TGTGCCAGCAGCCAAGAGGCCCCAGGACTAGCGGGGGGGTACAATGAGCAGTACTTC.

The CDR3 nucleotides read TGCAGTGCTGGGTACGGGGACCGCGAGCAGTACTTC. This codes for CSAGYGDREQYF. The rearrangement uses TRBV20-1 and TRBJ2-7; D may correspond to TRBD1 or TRBD2 (5 bases each). This CDR3 is 12 amino acids long. The germline V and J ends were trimmed by 5 bases and 6 bases, with 14 bases remaining between them. Per germline, CDR1 DFQATT and CDR2 SNEGSKA (reference sequence).

The chain links TRBV10-3 to TRBJ2-3, with D unresolved. Germline V gene data show CDR1 as ENHRY and CDR2 as SYGVKD. The CDR3 loop spans 13 amino acids. With 3 bases removed from V and 8 bases from J, the gap between germline ends came to 12 bases. CDR3 DNA: TGTGCCATCAGTGATCCCGATTACGGTACGCAGTATTTT. Amino acids: CAISDPDYGTQYF.

The chain is built from TRBV6-5 and TRBJ1-5, with TRBD1 as a possible D gene (6 bases). This CDR3 has 15 residues. V was trimmed by 10 bases and J by 5 bases, leaving 21 bases between them. Germline lookup yields CDR1 MNHEY and CDR2 SVGAGI. The CDR3 is CATMPLGGGDQPQHF. The CDR3 nucleotides read TGTGCCACCATGCCCCTGGGAGGGGGTGATCAGCCCCAGCATTTT.

This chain links TRBV7-2 with TRBJ2-1; D unresolved. CDR3 length: 13 amino acids. The V gene lost 10 bases and the J gene lost 2 bases, with 12 bases spanning the gap. Germline V gene lookup returns CDR1 SGHTA and CDR2 FQGNSA. CDR3 protein: CAIAVSAYNEQFF. Written as DNA, the CDR3 is TGTGCCATCGCAGTTTCGGCCTACAATGAGCAGTTCTTC. The whole variable domain, remainder taken from reference TRBV7-2 and TRBJ2-1, is GAGVSQSPSNKVTEKGKDVELRCDPISGHTALYWYRQSLGQGLEFLIYFQGNSAPDKSGLPSDRFSAERTGGSVSTLTIQRTQQEDSAVYLCAIAVSAYNEQFFGPGTRLTVL.

The chain is built from TRBV7-9 and TRBJ2-3; D is unresolved. This CDR3 has 17 amino acids. The germline V gene encodes CDR1 SEHNR and CDR2 FQNEAQ (reference sequence). Trimming pared 2 bases from V and 2 bases from J, leaving 17 bases between. In DNA, the CDR3 is TGTGCCAGCAGCTTACATAGCCCTACGGGTCTCACAGATACGCAGTATTTT. The encoded protein is CASSLHSPTGLTDTQYF.

This clonotype was recorded a few times. The chain recombines TRBV15 with TRBJ2-3; TRBD1 matches 9 bases. CDR1 LNHNV and CDR2 YYDKDF come from the germline V gene (reference sequence). J was trimmed by 3 bases and V by 4 bases; bases with no gene match: 8. The CDR3 consists of 16 residues. CDR3 in amino acids: CATSTAQGAGTDTQYF. The CDR3 coding sequence is TGTGCCACCAGCACAGCACAGGGGGCCGGGACAGATACGCAGTATTTT.

The chain combines TRBV30 with TRBJ2-1, with a possible D match to TRBD2 (5 bases). Trimming left V 0 bases short and J 4 bases short, with 13 bases between. Germline V CDR1 and CDR2: GTSNPN, SVGIG (reference sequence). The CDR3 covers 15 residues. In nucleotides, the CDR3 is TGTGCCTGGAGTGTCCCGGGCGGGCTGTACAATGAGCAGTTCTTC. Translation gives CAWSVPGGLYNEQFF.

This clonotype is a singleton in its sample. V gene TRBV24-1 combines with J gene TRBJ2-3; 9 nucleotides match TRBD2. Germline V gives CDR1 KGHDR, CDR2 SFDVKD. After removal of 5 bases from V and 5 bases from J, the junction contained 10 bases not matched to a gene. The CDR3 runs to 16 residues. The DNA for the CDR3 is TGTGCCACCAGTGCCCCAGTGGTAGCGGGAGAAGATACGCAGTATTTT. Residues: CATSAPVVAGEDTQYF.

The chain carries TRBV4-1 and TRBJ2-7; 10 bases align to TRBD2. Germline assignment: CDR1 MGHRA and CDR2 YSYEKL. V dropped 4 bases and J dropped 7; count of bases not matched to a gene: 16. There are 17 residues in the CDR3. The CDR3 here is CASSPTQAGGPYNEQYF. CDR3 bases: TGCGCCAGCAGCCCAACCCAAGCGGGAGGGCCGTACAATGAGCAGTACTTC.

The chain carries TRBV30 and TRBJ2-1, with 8 bases lining up with TRBD1. Germline-derived CDR1 and CDR2 are GTSNPN and SVGIG (reference sequence). V gave up 5 bases and J gave up 0 bases; unmatched junction bases: 6. The CDR3 spans 15 residues. CDR3 in DNA: TGTGCCTGGGACAGGGGTCCATCCTCCTACAATGAGCAGTTCTTC. It codes for CAWDRGPSSYNEQFF. Full variable domain (missing parts from reference TRBV30 and TRBJ2-1): SQTIHQWPATLVQPVGSPLSLECTVEGTSNPNLYWYRQAAGRGLQLLFYSVGIGQISSEVPQNLSASRPQDRQFILSSKKLLLSDSGFYLCAWDRGPSSYNEQFFGPGTRLTVL.

The chain is built from TRBV24-1 and TRBJ2-1, with 8 bases lining up with TRBD2. Judging by the DNA end, TRBJ2-7 fits better; the J call may be wrong. This CDR3 region has 14 residues. Germline assignment: CDR1 KGHDR and CDR2 SFDVKD. The CDR3 nucleotides are TGTGCCACCAGTGACCCGACTAGCGCCAATGAGCAGTACTTC. This gives the protein CATSDPTSANEQYF.

The V and J genes are TRBV7-3 and TRBJ2-1, with 8 bases identical to TRBD1. The trim removed 3 bases at V and 8 bases at J, leaving 21 bases unmatched. This CDR3 comprises 19 residues. Germline V gene lookup returns CDR1 SGHTA and CDR2 FQGTGA. The chain's CDR3 is CASSLTRGLRERSSDEQFF. In DNA form, the CDR3 reads TGTGCCAGCAGCTTGACCAGGGGGCTCCGAGAAAGATCGTCTGATGAGCAGTTCTTC.

The table lists this clonotype with many counts. V usage is TRBV7-8 and J usage is TRBJ2-3, with 7 bases that match TRBD1. The CDR3 loop spans 13 amino acids. Germline-derived CDR1 and CDR2 are SGHVS and FQNEAQ. The J segment lost 5 bases and the V segment lost 5 bases, leaving 4 bases of the junction unmatched. This chain's CDR3 is CASSPHRGDTQYF. Here the CDR3 DNA reads TGTGCCAGCAGCCCTCACAGGGGAGATACGCAGTATTTT.

A single count supports this clonotype. V and J are TRBV10-2 and TRBJ2-5; tentatively, D is TRBD1 (6 bases). V lost 3 bases and J 11 bases, leaving 16 bases between the germline ends. CDR3 size: 13 residues. Germline CDR1 is WSHSY and CDR2 is SAAADI. The DNA for the CDR3 is TGCGCCAGCAGTGACACAGGGAGAAATGGGCAGTACTTC. It yields the protein CASSDTGRNGQYF.